The 19 T cell receptor beta chains reported below all come from one sample, sequenced in a study of tumor-infiltrating lymphocytes in primary liver carcinoma. Co-extracting RNA and DNA was done with about 20-33 mg of unsorted bulk tissue as input. A primer in the constant region served to generate TCR beta cDNA from roughly 520 ng of total RNA. Amplification in three nested multiplex PCR rounds with slightly modified ARM-PCR gave rise to TCR beta libraries. It was with TRBV1-TRBV30 forward primers and a C-beta reverse primer that the first two PCR rounds were run, at roughly 9 cycles each. One entry per CDR3 protein results from TCRdb running MiXCR on the multiplex PCR reads. The sample holds more than 20,000 distinct CDR3 sequences, 70% to 90% seen once. Material: liver tumor tissue from sampling region 2. Noted subset: tumor region T2, inferior pole. The receptors originated from a woman aged 25 to 39 with primary liver carcinoma and hepatitis B virus infection.

With regard to this clonotype: The final CDR3 position lacks the conserved phenylalanine or tryptophan, pointing to a likely read error. The J gene is TRBJ2-3, the V gene TRBV11-2; tentative D call: TRBD2 (5 bases). CDR1 and CDR2 (germline): SGHAT, FQNNGV. The CDR3 runs 15 residues. In nucleotides, the CDR3 is TGTACCAGCAGCTCAGGAAGCGAGAGGGCAGATACGCAGTATTTG. Translation: CTSSSGSERADTQYL.

The rearrangement links TRBV29-1 to TRBJ1-1; D not resolved. Germline V gives CDR1 SQVTM, CDR2 ANQGSEA. Deletions cut 5 bases from V and 4 bases from J, with 14 bases between. The CDR3 extends over 13 amino acids. In DNA, the CDR3 is TGCAGCGTTCTCTCCGGGAAAACCACTGAAGCTTTCTTT. This sequence encodes CSVLSGKTTEAFF.

For this clonotype: The junction differs from germline at one of its ends, possibly a read error. V is TRBV11-2 and J is TRBJ2-3, with 12 bases that match TRBD2. The CDR3 has 18 residues. Germline V lookup: CDR1 SGHAT, CDR2 FQNNGV. CDR3 nucleotides: TGCCCCAGCAGCTTCACCTTTGAGACTAGCGGGAGTTTAGATACGCAGTATTTT. It codes for CPSSFTFETSGSLDTQYF.

With regard to this clonotype: Sequence at one end of the junction differs from germline and may be a read error. The chain links TRBV6-2 or TRBV6-3 to TRBJ2-6; 8 bases match TRBD2. The CDR3 is 19 residues long. Germline V CDR1 and CDR2: MNHEY, SVGEGT. CDR3 sequence (DNA): TGTGCCAGCCAAGACCCTCCAGCGGGAGATTATGGTGGGGCCAATGTCCTGACTTTC. Translating gives CASQDPPAGDYGGANVLTF.

As to this clonotype: This likely comes from a read error, as the CDR3 has no conserved phenylalanine or tryptophan at its end. Here the CDR3 reads CASSFMTTAVETQYL. The CDR3 nucleotides are TGTGCCAGCAGCTTTATGACGACAGCCGTTGAGACCCAGTACCTC. The genes are TRBV11-2 and TRBJ2-5, with D perhaps TRBD1 (5 bases). The CDR3 spans 15 residues. The germline CDR1 and CDR2 sequences are SGHAT and FQNNGV. V gave up 3 bases and J gave up 5 bases, with 16 bases separating them.

This clonotype was detected once. CDR3: CASITGSGNYGYTF. DNA of the CDR3: TGTGCCAGCATTACGGGTTCGGGTAACTATGGCTACACCTTC. The V call is TRBV7-9, the J call TRBJ1-2; D gene unclear. Germline CDR1 is SEHNR and CDR2 is FQNEAQ (reference sequence). Between the trimmed V and J ends, which lost 7 bases and 1 base, there was a span of 13 bases. CDR3 length equals 14 residues.

A word on this clonotype: The junction departs from germline at one end; a sequencing error may be responsible. V is TRBV6-1 and J is TRBJ2-2; D tentatively fits TRBD1 or TRBD2 (6 bases each). Germline V gene data show CDR1 as MNHNS and CDR2 as SASEGT. The CDR3 is made up of 19 amino acids. CDR3 amino acids: CVSSETLPGGAANAGELFF. DNA for the CDR3: TGTGTCAGCAGTGAAACCCTTCCCGGGGGCGCCGCGAACGCCGGGGAGCTGTTTTTC.

This clonotype has only one observation. It is likely a read error, because the conserved phenylalanine at the end of the CDR3 is missing. This rearrangement joins TRBV10-3 to TRBJ2-5; no reliable D call. Germline V gene data show CDR1 as ENHRY and CDR2 as SYGVKD. There are 15 residues in the CDR3. The CDR3 region has the DNA TGTGCCATCAGTGAGTCGGCTATCAGGCAAGGGACCCAGTACCTC. It translates to CAISESAIRQGTQYL.

About this clonotype: Germline and junction disagree at one end, which may indicate a read error. This chain links TRBV11-2 with TRBJ2-5, with a possible D match to TRBD2 (6 bases). Looked up from germline, CDR1 is SGHAT and CDR2 is FQNNGV. The CDR3 runs to 14 residues. CDR3 coding DNA: TGTGCAAGCAGCTCCCCGCGGAACTGGGAGGCCCAGTACTTC. It translates to CASSSPRNWEAQYF.

With regard to this clonotype: Since no conserved phenylalanine or tryptophan closes the CDR3, a read error is the likely cause. The limits of the CDR3 on the DNA are not certain, so only TCRdb's listed CDR3 is given. This chain joins TRBV6-5 and TRBJ2-7; the D call TRBD2 from the table was never checked on the DNA. The CDR3 adds up to 15 amino acids, both ends counted. Germline CDR1 reads MNHEY; CDR2 reads SVGAGI. The CDR3 loop reads CASSYKGSSSYEQCI.

The chain couples TRBV4-3 to TRBJ2-7; D remains unclear. Germline V gene lookup returns CDR1 LGHNA and CDR2 YSLEER. Trimming pared 0 bases from V and 2 bases from J, leaving 14 bases between. CDR3 length: 16 residues. The CDR3 region has the DNA TGCGCCAGCAGCCAAGATGCACACAGCCTCCCCTACGAGCAGTACTTC. Its protein is CASSQDAHSLPYEQYF.

Comments on this clonotype: The CDR3 carries no conserved terminal phenylalanine or tryptophan, so it likely arises from a read error. The chain joins TRBV7-2 to TRBJ2-1; 13 nucleotides match TRBD2. In germline, CDR1 is SGHTA, CDR2 FQGNSA. This CDR3 has 16 amino acids. V lost 5 bases and J lost 5; bases outside the gene matches: 6. The CDR3 bases are TGTGCCAGCAGCCCCCTCGGACTAGCGGGAGACAATGAGCAGTTCTCC. Its protein is CASSPLGLAGDNEQFS.

Concerning this clonotype: The junction departs from the called germline gene at one end, perhaps through a read error. This chain links TRBV6-5 with TRBJ2-5; perhaps TRBD2 as D (7 bases). CDR1 is MNHEY, CDR2 SVGAGI, per germline. The CDR3 has 14 amino acids. As DNA, the CDR3 is TGTGCCATCAGTTACTCGACAGGACTAGAGGCCCAGTACTTC. Protein: CAISYSTGLEAQYF.

Of note for this clonotype: At one of its ends the junction is not consistent with the germline gene, which may arise from a read error. The CDR3 loop is CATSLDGMARRGYTF. In DNA form, the CDR3 reads TGCGCCACCAGCTTAGATGGGATGGCAAGGAGAGGCTACACCTTC. V gene TRBV11-2 combines with J gene TRBJ1-2, with D unclear. CDR1 is SGHAT and CDR2 is FQNNGV in the germline V gene. There are 15 residues in the CDR3. Full variable domain (remainder filled in from reference TRBV11-2 and TRBJ1-2): EAGVAQSPRYKIIEKRQSVAFWCNPISGHATLYWYQQILGQGPKLLIQFQNNGVVDDSQLPKDRFSAERLKGVDSTLKIQPAKLEDSAVYLCATSLDGMARRGYTFGSGTRLTVV.

This sequence joins TRBV29-1 and TRBJ1-2, with TRBD1 matching over 9 bases. The germline V gene has CDR1 SQVTM and CDR2 ANQGSEA. The CDR3 runs to 13 residues. J was trimmed by 8 bases and V by 5 bases; bases with no gene match: 9. This chain's CDR3 is CSVTPWTGEGYTF. The CDR3 DNA reads TGCAGCGTTACGCCTTGGACAGGGGAAGGCTACACCTTC. The complete variable domain, with remaining parts taken from reference TRBV29-1 and TRBJ1-2, reads SAVISQKPSRDICQRGTSLTIQCQVDSQVTMMFWYRQQPGQSLTLIATANQGSEATYESGFVIDKFPISRPNLTFSTLTVSNMSPEDSSIYLCSVTPWTGEGYTFGSGTRLTVV.

The table lists this clonotype with a count of one. The V call is TRBV5-6, the J call TRBJ2-7, with TRBD1 matching 9 bases. The CDR3 runs to 13 residues. V dropped 2 bases and J dropped 12; count of bases not matched to a gene: 9. CDR1 is SGHDT, CDR2 YYEEEE, per germline. In DNA form, the CDR3 reads TGTGCCAGCAGCTTAGGGACAGGGCTATCCCGGTACTTC. It is translated as CASSLGTGLSRYF.

As regards this clonotype: The junction and the germline gene differ at one end; a read error may be behind it. The V call is TRBV4-3, the J call TRBJ1-6; 7 bases are a match to TRBD1. Germline CDR1 reads LGHNA; CDR2 reads YSLEER. The CDR3 spans 17 residues. The CDR3 nucleotides are TGCACCAGCAGCGAAGATGTGACAGGGACTAGACTATCACCCCTCCACTTT. Translation: CTSSEDVTGTRLSPLHF.

There are a few counts of this clonotype. Just one base apart from a much larger clone, this may be a read error. V is TRBV11-2 and J is TRBJ2-3; 7 positions agree with TRBD1. Germline assignment: CDR1 SGHAT and CDR2 FQNNGV. There are 16 residues in the CDR3. CDR3 in DNA: TGTGCCAGCAGCGCTGAGAGGACAGGTACCACAGATATGCAGTATTTT. Translated: CASSAERTGTTDMQYF.

This chain joins TRBV5-4 and TRBJ2-3, with 9 bases identical to TRBD2. This CDR3 has 18 amino acids. Germline CDR1 SGHNT, CDR2 YYREEE (reference sequence). The CDR3: CISSNPAVSGSRTDTQYF. The CDR3 nucleotides are TGTATCAGCAGTAACCCGGCGGTTAGCGGGAGTCGGACAGATACGCAGTATTTT. The variable domain in full, with the rest retrieved from reference TRBV5-4 and TRBJ2-3, is ETGVTQSPTHLIKTRGQQVTLRCSSQSGHNTVSWYQQALGQGPQFIFQYYREEENGRGNFPPRFSGLQFPNYSSELNVNALELDDSALYLCISSNPAVSGSRTDTQYFGPGTRLTVL.